This passage covers 21 T cell receptor beta chains from one sample sequenced in a study of blood T cell repertoires in COVID-19. Sequencing was performed with immunoSEQ multiplex PCR; in TCRdb, only in-frame clones are kept and a portion is missing. This sample yields some 250,000 clones, of which over 75% are seen a single time; under 0.95% belongs to the top ten. The sample was peripheral blood. The receptor set was obtained from a woman under 40 with acute or convalescent COVID-19.

V and J are TRBV10-3 and TRBJ2-7; 7 positions agree with TRBD2. Losses at the gene ends were 6 bases for V and 3 bases for J; bases not matched to a gene: 2. The CDR3 totals 12 residues. Per germline, CDR1 ENHRY and CDR2 SYGVKD. In DNA, the CDR3 is TGTGCCATCAGGGGCGGGGGCTACGAGCAGTACTTC. Its protein is CAIRGGGYEQYF.

The CDR3 spells CAMSGTKDQPQHF. For the CDR3, the DNA is TGTGCCATGTCTGGGACAAAAGATCAGCCCCAGCATTTT. The V and J genes are TRBV10-3 and TRBJ1-5, with D maybe TRBD1 (6 bases). Between the trimmed V and J ends, which lost 9 bases and 5 bases, there was a span of 14 bases. The CDR3 spans 13 residues. CDR1 ENHRY and CDR2 SYGVKD come from the germline V gene.

The rearrangement links TRBV5-4 to TRBJ2-5; D gene unclear. The CDR3 totals 14 residues. Per germline, CDR1 SGHNT and CDR2 YYREEE (reference sequence). The V gene lost 4 bases and the J gene lost 5 bases, with 15 bases spanning the gap. CDR3 amino acids: CASSGPGSGETQYF. The CDR3 nucleotides are TGTGCCAGCAGCGGCCCCGGGTCCGGGGAGACCCAGTACTTC. Looking up the rest from reference TRBV5-4 and TRBJ2-5 gives the full variable domain: ETGVTQSPTHLIKTRGQQVTLRCSSQSGHNTVSWYQQALGQGPQFIFQYYREEENGRGNFPPRFSGLQFPNYSSELNVNALELDDSALYLCASSGPGSGETQYFGPGTRLLVL.

The rearrangement uses TRBV11-2 and TRBJ1-2; D possibly corresponds to TRBD1 (6 bases). Trimming removed 5 bases from V and 4 bases from J, with 20 bases in between. Per the germline V gene, CDR1 is SGHAT and CDR2 is FQNNGV. The CDR3 spans 16 residues. CDR3 sequence: CASSPQPTGTGYGYTF. The CDR3 nucleotides read TGTGCCAGCAGCCCACAGCCCACAGGGACCGGCTATGGCTACACCTTC.

J is TRBJ2-1 and V is TRBV7-6, with TRBD2 identical over 16 bases. CDR3 length equals 15 residues. Germline CDR1 reads SGHVS; CDR2 reads FNYEAQ. Trimming took 5 bases from V and 9 from J; bases not matched to a gene: 4. The CDR3 spells CASSLGLAGGSEQFF. CDR3 bases: TGTGCCAGCAGCCTGGGACTAGCGGGAGGGAGTGAGCAGTTCTTC.

The chain employs TRBV6-5 and TRBJ2-3; 8 bases are shared with TRBD2. After removal of 8 bases from V and 7 bases from J, the junction contained 11 bases not matched to a gene. The CDR3 covers 14 residues. Germline V gene data show CDR1 as MNHEY and CDR2 as SVGAGI. The CDR3 loop is CASSLAGAPNTQYF. In nucleotides, the CDR3 is TGTGCCAGCTCCCTAGCGGGTGCCCCAAATACGCAGTATTTT.

The V call is TRBV5-1, the J call TRBJ2-3; D is unclear. This CDR3 is built from 12 residues. V lost 0 bases and J lost 9, with 8 bases in between. Germline values: CDR1 SGHRS, CDR2 YFSETQ. The DNA for the CDR3 is TGCGCCAGCAGCTTGGCGGGTAGCACGCAGTATTTT. It encodes CASSLAGSTQYF. Drawing the rest from reference TRBV5-1 and TRBJ2-3, the complete variable domain is KAGVTQTPRYLIKTRGQQVTLSCSPISGHRSVSWYQQTPGQGLQFLFEYFSETQRNKGNFPGRFSGRQFSNSRSEMNVSTLELGDSALYLCASSLAGSTQYFGPGTRLTVL.

This sequence joins TRBV5-6 and TRBJ1-2; 7 nucleotides align to TRBD1. The V segment lost 5 bases and the J segment 4 bases; nucleotides outside the gene matches: 11. This CDR3 region has 15 residues. Germline V lookup: CDR1 SGHDT, CDR2 YYEEEE. The CDR3 DNA reads TGTGCCAGCAGTGGTGACAGGGTTTCTTTCTATGGCTACACCTTC. Protein: CASSGDRVSFYGYTF.

The rearrangement links TRBV10-3 to TRBJ2-1; TRBD1 aligns across 9 bases. The CDR3 length is 17 residues. The V segment lost 3 bases and the J segment 6 bases; nucleotides outside the gene matches: 12. The germline gives CDR1 ENHRY, CDR2 SYGVKD. CDR3 loop: CAISDTQFGTGINEQFF. The CDR3 bases are TGTGCCATCAGTGACACCCAGTTCGGGACAGGGATCAATGAGCAGTTCTTC.

The chain carries TRBV18 and TRBJ2-7; 9 bases line up with TRBD2. J gave up 5 bases and V 3 bases, and 14 bases lay outside the gene matches. The CDR3 contains 17 residues. Germline V gene lookup returns CDR1 KGHSH and CDR2 LQKENI. CDR3 DNA sequence: TGTGCCAGCTCACCCCTTAGCGTAGCGGGAGTTCAGCACGAGCAGTACTTC. Translation gives CASSPLSVAGVQHEQYF.

This rearrangement joins TRBV27 to TRBJ1-2; 11 positions match TRBD1. J gave up 7 bases and V 6 bases, and 4 bases lay outside the gene matches. The CDR3 is 13 residues long. Germline-derived CDR1 and CDR2 are MNHEY and SMNVEV (reference sequence). The chain's CDR3 is CASRRTGGLGYTF. The CDR3 DNA reads TGTGCCAGCAGGAGGACAGGGGGCCTTGGCTACACCTTC.

The V and J genes are TRBV5-1 and TRBJ2-1, with 7 bases matching TRBD2. The J segment lost 10 bases and the V segment lost 0 bases, leaving 10 bases of the junction unmatched. Germline V CDR1 and CDR2: SGHRS, YFSETQ. CDR3 length: 15 residues. The CDR3 sequence is CASSLVSSGPHEQFF. DNA of the CDR3: TGCGCCAGCAGCTTGGTGTCTAGCGGTCCTCACGAGCAGTTCTTC.

The V call is TRBV11-3, the J call TRBJ1-1; weak D call: TRBD1 (6 bases). The V end was cut by 1 base, the J end by 0 bases, with 12 bases between. Germline V gene lookup returns CDR1 SGHNT and CDR2 YENEEA. This CDR3 has 16 residues. The CDR3 reads CASSLARGPVNTEAFF. The CDR3 DNA follows: TGTGCCAGCAGCTTAGCCAGGGGCCCAGTGAACACTGAAGCTTTCTTT.

The rearrangement joins TRBV7-2 to TRBJ2-5, with D possibly being TRBD2 (7 bases). V was pared by 4 bases and J by 0 bases, with 18 bases between. This CDR3 region has 17 residues. Looked up from germline, CDR1 is SGHTA and CDR2 is FQGNSA. The CDR3, as DNA: TGTGCCAGCAGCTGGGGTTTTGGGAGGGGGAACCAAGAGACCCAGTACTTC. It is translated as CASSWGFGRGNQETQYF.

The rearrangement joins TRBV21-1 to TRBJ2-2; whether TRBD2, the table's D call, matches the DNA was not checked. TRBV21-1 is a pseudogene. This CDR3 is 16 amino acids long. CDR3 sequence (DNA): TGTGCCAGCAGCCTTCGGACTAGCAGGAACACCGGGGAGCTGTTTTTT. It is translated as CASSLRTSRNTGELFF.

The chain employs TRBV15 and TRBJ1-4; a weak D match, TRBD1 (6 bases). CDR3 length: 13 amino acids. In germline, CDR1 is LNHNV, CDR2 YYDKDF (reference sequence). V lost 11 bases, J lost 0 bases, and 10 bases lay in between. This CDR3 reads CASTGPTNEKLFF. The DNA of the CDR3 is TGTGCCTCCACAGGGCCAACTAATGAAAAACTGTTTTTT.

CDR3 region: CASSPGQGIVGKFF. In nucleotides, the CDR3 is TGTGCCAGCTCACCGGGACAGGGGATAGTGGGGAAGTTCTTC. The V call is TRBV18, the J call TRBJ2-1, with 10 nucleotides matching TRBD1. Trimming at V came to 3 bases and at J to 14 bases, leaving 10 bases not matched to a gene. The CDR3 contains 14 residues. CDR1 and CDR2 from the germline V gene are KGHSH and LQKENI.

The chain uses TRBV18 and TRBJ2-7, with D possibly being TRBD2 (6 bases). The CDR3 is 15 amino acids. Per the germline V gene, CDR1 is KGHSH and CDR2 is LQKENI. V was clipped by 1 base and J by 6 bases, with 16 bases between them. The CDR3 is CASSPQPAVGGEQYF. In nucleotides, the CDR3 is TGTGCCAGCTCACCACAGCCGGCGGTGGGGGGCGAGCAGTACTTC.

V is TRBV2 and J is TRBJ2-1, with TRBD1 as a possible D gene (6 bases). The CDR3 spans 13 residues. Trimming stripped 7 bases from V and 9 bases from J, with 16 bases between. Germline CDR1 is SNHLY and CDR2 is FYNNEI. The CDR3 is CASTRTGLGEQFF. CDR3 in DNA: TGTGCCAGCACAAGAACAGGGTTAGGTGAGCAGTTCTTC. Together with reference TRBV2 and TRBJ2-1, the CDR3 gives the full variable domain: EPEVTQTPSHQVTQMGQEVILRCVPISNHLYFYWYRQILGQKVEFLVSFYNNEISEKSEIFDDQFSVERPDGSNFTLKIRSTKLEDSAMYFCASTRTGLGEQFFGPGTRLTVL.

The V call is TRBV7-2, the J call TRBJ2-1; perhaps TRBD2 as D (5 bases). Trimming took off 0 bases at V and 8 bases at J, with 11 bases between the two ends. The CDR3 contains 14 residues. CDR1 is SGHTA, CDR2 FQGNSA, per germline. The CDR3 DNA reads TGTGCCAGCAGCTTAGCAACTAGTCTGGATGAGCAGTTCTTC. It translates to CASSLATSLDEQFF. The full variable domain, with the rest looked up from reference TRBV7-2 and TRBJ2-1, is GAGVSQSPSNKVTEKGKDVELRCDPISGHTALYWYRQSLGQGLEFLIYFQGNSAPDKSGLPSDRFSAERTGGSVSTLTIQRTQQEDSAVYLCASSLATSLDEQFFGPGTRLTVL.

The chain combines TRBV10-3 with TRBJ1-1; D unresolved. CDR1 and CDR2 (germline): ENHRY, SYGVKD. CDR3 length equals 12 residues. V was cut by 5 bases and J by 0 bases, with 4 bases left in between. The CDR3 spells CAISHMNTEAFF. In nucleotides, the CDR3 is TGTGCCATCAGTCACATGAACACTGAAGCTTTCTTT.